This record covers a single T cell receptor (beta chain). There were about 0.95-11 million cryopreserved PBMC in the samples before DNA extraction. The data are from a study of long-term antiretroviral therapy in people with HIV. The run of the v3.0 immunoSEQ assay was at survey level. The assay was immunoSEQ multiplex PCR, and TCRdb's table has in-frame clones only and misses some. Among 30,000 or so clones listed, over 90% were seen once. The CDR3 is 16 amino acids. Trimming took off 3 bases at V and 7 bases at J, with 21 bases between the two ends. Per germline, CDR1 SGDLS and CDR2 YYNGEE. The receptor comes from a man aged 35 to 55 with HIV. This material consisted of unsorted PBMCs, taken 6.2 years after starting antiretroviral therapy. This chain links TRBV9 with TRBJ2-3, with D perhaps being TRBD1 or TRBD2 (6 bases each). The CDR3 is CASSETQGGRHYTQYF. CDR3 bases: TGTGCCAGCAGCGAGACTCAAGGGGGGCGACACTATACGCAGTATTTT.